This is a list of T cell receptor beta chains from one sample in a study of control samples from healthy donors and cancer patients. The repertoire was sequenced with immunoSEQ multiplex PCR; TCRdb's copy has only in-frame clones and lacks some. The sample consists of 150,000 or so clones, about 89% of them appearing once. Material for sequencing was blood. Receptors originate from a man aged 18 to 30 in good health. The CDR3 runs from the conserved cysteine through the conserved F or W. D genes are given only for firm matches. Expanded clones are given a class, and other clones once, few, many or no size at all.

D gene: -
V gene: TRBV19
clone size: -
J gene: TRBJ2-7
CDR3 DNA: TGTGCCAGTAGTATTCCAGGTTTGGTCTACGAGCAGTACTTC
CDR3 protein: CASSIPGLVYEQYF

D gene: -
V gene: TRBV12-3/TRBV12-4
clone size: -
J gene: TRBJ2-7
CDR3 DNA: TGTGCCAGCAGTTTTCTGTTCGGGGGCGAGCAGTACTTC
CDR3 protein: CASSFLFGGEQYF

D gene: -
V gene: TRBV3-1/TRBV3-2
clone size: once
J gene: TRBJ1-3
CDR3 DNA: TGTGCCAGCAGCCAAGATTCCTGGGCGTTAAGCTCTGGAAACACCATATATTTT
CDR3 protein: CASSQDSWALSSGNTIYF

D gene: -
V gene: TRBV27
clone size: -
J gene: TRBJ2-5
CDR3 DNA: TGTGCCAGCAGCTTCCTCCTAGGGGGGGGCCAAGAGACCCAGTACTTC
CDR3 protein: CASSFLLGGGQETQYF

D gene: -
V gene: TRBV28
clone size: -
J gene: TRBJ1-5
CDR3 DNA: TGTGCCAGCATGACCGGGTCTGGGAAACAGCCCCAGCATTTT
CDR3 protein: CASMTGSGKQPQHF

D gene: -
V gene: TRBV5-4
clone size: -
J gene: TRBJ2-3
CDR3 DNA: TGTGCCAGCAGCTTGGAGGGGGATACGCAGTATTTT
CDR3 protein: CASSLEGDTQYF

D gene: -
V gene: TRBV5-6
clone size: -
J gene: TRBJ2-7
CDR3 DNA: TGTGCCAGCAGCTACCTAGTTGGCGAGCAGTACTTC
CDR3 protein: CASSYLVGEQYF

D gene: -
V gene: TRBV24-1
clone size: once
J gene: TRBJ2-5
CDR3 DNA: TGTGCCACCAGTGATTTAGAGGGGGATTGGGAGACCCAGTACTTC
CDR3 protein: CATSDLEGDWETQYF

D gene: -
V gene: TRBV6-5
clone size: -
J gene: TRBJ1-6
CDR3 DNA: TGTGCCAGCAGTTTGGCTCTTTCTAATTCACCCCTCCACTTT
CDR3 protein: CASSLALSNSPLHF

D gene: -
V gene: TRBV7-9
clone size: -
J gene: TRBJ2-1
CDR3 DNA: TGTGCCAGCAGCTACGAAGTGGGGAGCTCCTACAATGAGCAGTTCTTC
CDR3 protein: CASSYEVGSSYNEQFF

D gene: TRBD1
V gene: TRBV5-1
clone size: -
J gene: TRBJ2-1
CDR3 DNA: TGCGCCAGCAGCATTCTTCCGGGACAGGGATCCTACAATGAGCAGTTCTTC
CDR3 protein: CASSILPGQGSYNEQFF

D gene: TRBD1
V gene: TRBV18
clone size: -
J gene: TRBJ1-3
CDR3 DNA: TGTGCCAGCTCACCACGAAAATCCGGGACAGGGCGTAGAAACACCATATATTTT
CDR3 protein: CASSPRKSGTGRRNTIYF

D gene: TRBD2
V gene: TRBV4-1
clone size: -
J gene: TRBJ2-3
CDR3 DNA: TGCGCCAGCAGCCAAGATCCTGGCGGGGGGGTAAGGACGCAGTATTTT
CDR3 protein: CASSQDPGGGVRTQYF

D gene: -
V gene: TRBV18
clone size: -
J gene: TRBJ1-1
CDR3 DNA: TGTGCCAGCTCACCCCCATTGGACACTGAAGCTTTCTTT
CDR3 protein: CASSPPLDTEAFF

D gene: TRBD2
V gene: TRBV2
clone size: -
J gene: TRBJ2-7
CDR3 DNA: TGTGCCAGCAGTGAAGCTAGCGGGGGCTACGAGCAGTACTTC
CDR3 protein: CASSEASGGYEQYF

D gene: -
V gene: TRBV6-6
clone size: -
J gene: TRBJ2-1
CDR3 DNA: TGTGCCAGCACCTCTCTTTGGGACACCACCAACAATGAGCAGTTCTTC
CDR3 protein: CASTSLWDTTNNEQFF

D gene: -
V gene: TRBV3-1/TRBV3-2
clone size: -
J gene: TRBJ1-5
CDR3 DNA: TGTGCCAGCAGCCAAGGTAGCGGGGCCCATGAACCCCAGCATTTT
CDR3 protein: CASSQGSGAHEPQHF

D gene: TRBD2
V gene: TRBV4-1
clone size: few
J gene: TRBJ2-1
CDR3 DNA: TGCGCCAGCAGCCAAAGGGGCCTTAGCGGGGGGGCAGTCAATGAGCAGTTCTTC
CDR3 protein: CASSQRGLSGGAVNEQFF

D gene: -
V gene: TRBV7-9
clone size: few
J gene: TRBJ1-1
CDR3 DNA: TGTGCCAGCAGCTCGACAGAAGCCGGCCTTTACATGAACACTGAAGCTTTCTTT
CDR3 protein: CASSSTEAGLYMNTEAFF

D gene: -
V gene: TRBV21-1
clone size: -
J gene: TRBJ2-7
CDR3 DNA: TGTGCCAGCAGCAAAGAGGGAAGGGTCTACGAGCAGTACTTC
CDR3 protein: CASSKEGRVYEQYF

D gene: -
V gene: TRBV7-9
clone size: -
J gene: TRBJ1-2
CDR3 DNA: TGTGCCAGCAGCCAGACATTCGACAGGTCTTATGGCTACACCTTC
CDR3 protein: CASSQTFDRSYGYTF

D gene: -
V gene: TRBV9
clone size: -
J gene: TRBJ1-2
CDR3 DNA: TGTGCCAGCAGCGTAGCGGGGACGGCTAACTATGGCTACACCTTC
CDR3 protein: CASSVAGTANYGYTF

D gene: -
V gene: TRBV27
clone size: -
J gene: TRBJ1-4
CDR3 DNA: TGTGCCAGCAGTTTAAATCTCTTGACTGGGTATGGTGAAAAACTGTTTTTT
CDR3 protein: CASSLNLLTGYGEKLFF

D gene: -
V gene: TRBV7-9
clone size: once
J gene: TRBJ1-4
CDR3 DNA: TGTGCCAGCAGCTTTTCGGACGGGTCTAGTAATGAAAAACTGTTTTTT
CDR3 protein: CASSFSDGSSNEKLFF

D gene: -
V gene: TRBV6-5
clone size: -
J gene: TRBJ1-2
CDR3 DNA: TGTGCCAGCAGTTCATCTTTCGGCCGGGGAGGCGGCTACACCTTC
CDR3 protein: CASSSSFGRGGGYTF

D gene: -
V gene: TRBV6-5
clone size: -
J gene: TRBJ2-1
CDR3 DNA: TGTGCCAGCAAGCTGGCGGGGCTTACCTACAATGAGCAGTTCTTC
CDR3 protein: CASKLAGLTYNEQFF

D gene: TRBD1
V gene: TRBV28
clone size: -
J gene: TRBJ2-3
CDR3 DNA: TGTGCCAGCAGTTCGACAGGGCAATCAGATACGCAGTATTTT
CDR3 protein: CASSSTGQSDTQYF

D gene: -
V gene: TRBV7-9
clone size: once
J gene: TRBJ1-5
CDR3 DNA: TGTGCCAGCAGCTTAGGGGCAGGGCCCAATCAGCCCCAGCATTTT
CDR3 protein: CASSLGAGPNQPQHF

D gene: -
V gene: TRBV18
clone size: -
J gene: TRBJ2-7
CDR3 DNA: TGTGCCAGCTCACCACAGGCCTACGAGCAGTACTTC
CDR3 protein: CASSPQAYEQYF

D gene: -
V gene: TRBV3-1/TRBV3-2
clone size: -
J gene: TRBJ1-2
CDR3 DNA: TGTGCCAGCAGCCAGCCCAGCTATGGCTACACCTTC
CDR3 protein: CASSQPSYGYTF

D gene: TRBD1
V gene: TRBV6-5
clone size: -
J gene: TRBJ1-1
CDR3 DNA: TGTGCCAGCAGTAATCGACAGGGGGCCACTTTCTTT
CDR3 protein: CASSNRQGATFF

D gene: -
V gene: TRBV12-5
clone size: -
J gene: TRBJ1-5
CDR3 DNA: TGTGCTAGTGGGGAAGAGGGGAATCAGCCCCAGCATTTT
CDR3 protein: CASGEEGNQPQHF

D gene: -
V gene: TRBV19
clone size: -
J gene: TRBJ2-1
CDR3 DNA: TGTGCCAGTAGTATAGTCTCAGGTAATGAGCAGTTCTTC
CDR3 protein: CASSIVSGNEQFF

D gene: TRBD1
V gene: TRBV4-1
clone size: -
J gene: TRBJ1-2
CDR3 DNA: TGCGCCAGCAGCCCGGGACAGGGGCCTCCTAACTATGGCTACACCTTC
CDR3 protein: CASSPGQGPPNYGYTF

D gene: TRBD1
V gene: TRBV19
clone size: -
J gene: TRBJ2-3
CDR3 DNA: TGTGCCAGTAGTCCGGGACAGGCATACACAGATACGCAGTATTTT
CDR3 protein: CASSPGQAYTDTQYF

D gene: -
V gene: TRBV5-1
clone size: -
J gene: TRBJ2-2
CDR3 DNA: TGCGCCAGCAGCTTGGCCGGCGAGGGGAAGGGCGGGGAGCTGTTTTTT
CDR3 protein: CASSLAGEGKGGELFF

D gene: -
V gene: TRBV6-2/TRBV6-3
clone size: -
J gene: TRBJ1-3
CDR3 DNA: TGTGCCAGCAGTTACTCAGGGGCTGGAAACACCATATATTTT
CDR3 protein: CASSYSGAGNTIYF

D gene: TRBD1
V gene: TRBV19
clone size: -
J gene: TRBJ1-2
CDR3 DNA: TGTGCCAGTACCACAGGGGTGATGAATGGCTACACCTTC
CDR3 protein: CASTTGVMNGYTF

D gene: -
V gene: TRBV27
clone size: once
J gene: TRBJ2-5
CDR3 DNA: TGTGCCAGATTACGGGAGTTTAATGGGACCCAGTACTTC
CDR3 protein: CARLREFNGTQYF

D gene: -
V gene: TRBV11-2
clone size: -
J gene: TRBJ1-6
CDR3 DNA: TGTGCCAGCAGCTTAGCCCGGTCCGGCTTAGGCTCACCCCTCCACTTT
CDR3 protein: CASSLARSGLGSPLHF

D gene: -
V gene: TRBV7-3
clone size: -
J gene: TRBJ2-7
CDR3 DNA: TGTGCCAGCAGCCTCGGGGCCACCTACGAGCAGTACTTC
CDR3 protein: CASSLGATYEQYF

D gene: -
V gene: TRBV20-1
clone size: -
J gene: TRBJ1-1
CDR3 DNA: TGCAGTGCTAGTGGCCGTGGTCCGGGGCCATGGACTGAAGCTTTCTTT
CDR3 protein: CSASGRGPGPWTEAFF

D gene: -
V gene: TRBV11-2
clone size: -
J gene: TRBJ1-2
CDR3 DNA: TGTGCCAGCAGCTTAGCCTTCTCTGGCTACACCTTC
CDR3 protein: CASSLAFSGYTF

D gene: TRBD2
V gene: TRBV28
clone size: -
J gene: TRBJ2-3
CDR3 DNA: TGTGCCAGCAGTTCGAGGACTAGCGGGGGGGATGCAGATACGCAGTATTTT
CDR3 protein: CASSSRTSGGDADTQYF

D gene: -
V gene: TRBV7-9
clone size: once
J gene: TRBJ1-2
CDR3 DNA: TGTGCCAGCAGCTTGTCCCAGATTACCTATGGCTACACCTTC
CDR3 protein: CASSLSQITYGYTF

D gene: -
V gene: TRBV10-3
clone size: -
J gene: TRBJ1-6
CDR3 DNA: TGTGCCATCAGCCCCGGGACCGAAACACCCCTCCACTTT
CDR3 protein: CAISPGTETPLHF

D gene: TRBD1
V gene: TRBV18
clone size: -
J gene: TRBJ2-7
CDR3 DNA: TGTGCCAGCTCACCCTCGGCAGGACAGGGCCACGAGCAGTACTTC
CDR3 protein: CASSPSAGQGHEQYF

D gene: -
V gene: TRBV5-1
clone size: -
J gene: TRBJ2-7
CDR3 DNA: TGCGCCAGCAGCTTACTGGACAGTGTCTCCTACGAGCAGTACTTC
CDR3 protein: CASSLLDSVSYEQYF

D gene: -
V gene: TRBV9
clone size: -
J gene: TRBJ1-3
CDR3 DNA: TGTGCCAGCACGAACGACAGGACGCACTCTGGAAACACCATATATTTT
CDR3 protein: CASTNDRTHSGNTIYF

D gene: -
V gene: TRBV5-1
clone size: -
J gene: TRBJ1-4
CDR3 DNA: TGCGCCAGCAGCCAAATGGGGGAGGGAGAAAAACTGTTTTTT
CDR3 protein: CASSQMGEGEKLFF

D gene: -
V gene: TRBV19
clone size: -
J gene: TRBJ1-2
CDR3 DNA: TGTGCCAGTAGTATGGAAGGCCACGGCTACACCTTC
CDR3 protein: CASSMEGHGYTF

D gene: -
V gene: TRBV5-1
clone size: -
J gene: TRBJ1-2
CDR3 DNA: TGCGCCAGCAGCTTCCAAGGTGAGGCCTATGGCTACACCTTC
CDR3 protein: CASSFQGEAYGYTF

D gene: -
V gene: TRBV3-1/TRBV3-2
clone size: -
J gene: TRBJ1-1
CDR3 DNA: TGTGCCAGCAGCCAAGACAGGGTTGCCCCTGAAGCTTTCTTT
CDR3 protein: CASSQDRVAPEAFF

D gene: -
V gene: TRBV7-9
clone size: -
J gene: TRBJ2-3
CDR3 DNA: TGTGCCAGCAGATTCGGGAGAGATACGCAGTATTTT
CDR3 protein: CASRFGRDTQYF

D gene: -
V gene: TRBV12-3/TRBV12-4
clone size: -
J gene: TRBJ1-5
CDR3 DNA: TGTGCCAGCGGGTGGACAGAGAATCAGCCCCAGCATTTT
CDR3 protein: CASGWTENQPQHF

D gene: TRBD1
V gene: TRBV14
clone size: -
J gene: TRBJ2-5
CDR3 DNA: TGTGCCAGCAGCCAACCATATATTACAGGGGGCGGCGAGACCCAGTACTTC
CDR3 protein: CASSQPYITGGGETQYF

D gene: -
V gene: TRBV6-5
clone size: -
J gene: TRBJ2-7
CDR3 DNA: TGTGCCGAGGCGGTTACCTACGAGCAGTACTTC
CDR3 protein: CAEAVTYEQYF

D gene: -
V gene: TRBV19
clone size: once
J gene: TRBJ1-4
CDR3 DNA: TGTGCCAGTAGTCCGGACAGTAATGAAAAACTGTTTTTT
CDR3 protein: CASSPDSNEKLFF